Each of the 31 T cell receptor beta chains below was sequenced from the same sample in a study of shared T cell receptors in the human thymus. Sequenced by immunoSEQ multiplex PCR; TCRdb stores in-frame clones only, minus some. This table holds about 730,000 clones, 80% to 90% found once. This sample was also put to use in a study of human thymus T cells.

Sequences were obtained from thymocytes. Receptors originate from a girl in the first two years of life with a congenital heart defect.

The chain uses TRBV7-9 and TRBJ2-5; TRBD1 matches at 10 bases. V was pared by 5 bases and J by 5 bases, with 8 bases of the junction left unmatched. This CDR3 contains 15 residues. Germline-derived CDR1 and CDR2 are SEHNR and FQNEAQ (reference sequence). The CDR3 is CASSPDRGQGETQYF. For the CDR3, the DNA is TGTGCCAGCAGCCCCGACAGGGGGCAGGGGGAGACCCAGTACTTC.

The rearrangement links TRBV14 to TRBJ1-6; D is possibly TRBD1 (5 bases). Deletions cut 1 base from V and 0 bases from J, with 16 bases between. Germline V lookup: CDR1 SGHDN, CDR2 FVKESK. CDR3 size: 19 residues. The CDR3 region has the DNA TGTGCCAGCAGCCAAGGGGTGGGGCCCACCAGCTCCTATAATTCACCCCTCCACTTT. It specifies CASSQGVGPTSSYNSPLHF.

The V gene is TRBV6-1, the J gene TRBJ1-1; 8 bases line up with TRBD1. The CDR3 has 13 residues. Germline values: CDR1 MNHNS, CDR2 SASEGT. J lost 0 bases, V lost 10 bases, and 4 bases had no gene match. CDR3 in amino acids: CATRTGLNTEAFF. The DNA of the CDR3 is TGTGCCACCCGGACAGGGTTGAACACTGAAGCTTTCTTT.

V and J are TRBV11-2 and TRBJ2-2; D is possibly TRBD1 (5 bases). This CDR3 has 15 residues. CDR1 is SGHAT and CDR2 is FQNNGV in the germline V gene. Trimming cost V 7 bases and J 7 bases, with 19 bases left between them. The CDR3 sequence is CASIPTGSRGGELFF. The CDR3 nucleotides are TGTGCCAGCATCCCCACAGGATCCCGTGGCGGGGAGCTGTTTTTT.

This chain connects TRBV6-1 to TRBJ2-1, with D hard to call. Germline assignment: CDR1 MNHNS and CDR2 SASEGT. Deletions cut 6 bases from V and 8 bases from J, with 11 bases between. The CDR3 length is 12 residues. The CDR3 protein is CASRDLRDEQFF. CDR3 DNA sequence: TGTGCCAGCAGAGACCTTCGGGATGAGCAGTTCTTC.

The gene calls are TRBV5-6 and TRBJ2-1, with D perhaps matching TRBD2 (5 bases). The CDR3 is 14 residues long. V lost 1 base to trimming and J lost 5 bases, with 10 bases between them. The germline V gene encodes CDR1 SGHDT and CDR2 YYEEEE. CDR3 DNA sequence: TGTGCCAGCAGCTTGCAGGACTCAAACAATGAGCAGTTCTTC. Encoded protein: CASSLQDSNNEQFF.

This chain joins TRBV4-3 and TRBJ2-1, with D perhaps TRBD1 (6 bases). The V gene lost 1 base and the J gene lost 5 bases, with 12 bases spanning the gap. The germline gives CDR1 LGHNA, CDR2 YSLEER. The CDR3 is made up of 15 amino acids. Here the CDR3 reads CASSQVLAGDNEQFF. The CDR3 DNA reads TGCGCCAGCAGCCAAGTCCTAGCAGGGGACAATGAGCAGTTCTTC.

This chain connects TRBV11-2 to TRBJ1-2; D perhaps matches TRBD1 (5 bases). The ends were cut back, 5 bases at V and 0 bases at J, with 10 bases in the middle. Germline V gene lookup returns CDR1 SGHAT and CDR2 FQNNGV. The CDR3 runs to 14 residues. The CDR3 reads CASSLTGANYGYTF. The CDR3 region has the DNA TGTGCCAGCAGCCTAACGGGGGCTAACTATGGCTACACCTTC. Filled out from reference TRBV11-2 and TRBJ1-2, the complete variable domain reads EAGVAQSPRYKIIEKRQSVAFWCNPISGHATLYWYQQILGQGPKLLIQFQNNGVVDDSQLPKDRFSAERLKGVDSTLKIQPAKLEDSAVYLCASSLTGANYGYTFGSGTRLTVV.

This chain links TRBV9 with TRBJ1-1, with TRBD1 matching over 7 bases. CDR3 length: 19 amino acids. J gave up 0 bases and V 4 bases, and 18 bases lay outside the gene matches. CDR1 is SGDLS, CDR2 YYNGEE, per germline. The CDR3 DNA reads as TGTGCCAGCAGCCCTACCGCCCGGGACAGCGCTGGCTTGAACACTGAAGCTTTCTTT. This translates into CASSPTARDSAGLNTEAFF.

V gene TRBV4-1 combines with J gene TRBJ1-1, with 9 nucleotides matching TRBD1. The CDR3 sequence is 17 residues long. V shed 1 base and J 6 bases; nucleotides not matched to a gene: 12. Germline V gives CDR1 MGHRA, CDR2 YSYEKL. In DNA form, the CDR3 reads TGCGCCAGCAGCCAAGTTGGACAGGGGAGCGGGATGGCTGAAGCTTTCTTT. It encodes CASSQVGQGSGMAEAFF.

The rearrangement joins TRBV30 to TRBJ1-2; 7 bases fit TRBD1. CDR1 is GTSNPN and CDR2 is SVGIG in the germline V gene (reference sequence). The CDR3 runs 19 residues. J gave up 0 bases and V 4 bases, and 20 bases lay outside the gene matches. This CDR3 reads CAWNVTYRDRTSTNYGYTF. CDR3 in DNA: TGTGCCTGGAACGTGACCTACCGGGACAGAACCAGTACTAACTATGGCTACACCTTC.

This clone was recorded once. This sequence joins TRBV4-1 and TRBJ2-1; a weak D match, TRBD1 (6 bases). V lost 0 bases, J lost 5 bases, and 23 bases lay in between. CDR1 is MGHRA and CDR2 is YSYEKL in the germline V gene. The CDR3 consists of 19 residues. CDR3 residues: CASSQDGSWGRGAHNEQFF. The DNA for the CDR3 is TGCGCCAGCAGCCAAGATGGGAGTTGGGGCAGGGGAGCTCACAATGAGCAGTTCTTC.

The V and J genes are TRBV6-5 and TRBJ2-3; 7 bases are shared with TRBD1. After removal of 4 bases from V and 2 bases from J, the junction contained 9 bases not matched to a gene. The CDR3 spans 16 residues. The germline gives CDR1 MNHEY, CDR2 SVGAGI. CDR3 DNA sequence: TGTGCCAGCAGTTTTGACAGGGAATTCTCCACAGATACGCAGTATTTT. Encoded protein: CASSFDREFSTDTQYF.

The J gene is TRBJ2-5, the V gene TRBV18; D is undetermined. Germline values: CDR1 KGHSH, CDR2 LQKENI. Trimming removed 2 bases from V and 5 bases from J, with 12 bases in between. The CDR3 has 14 amino acids. CDR3 nucleotides: TGTGCCAGCTCACCAGTGACCCTGAGGGAGACCCAGTACTTC. Translating gives CASSPVTLRETQYF.

The chain joins TRBV7-9 to TRBJ2-1; TRBD1 agrees at 10 bases. The CDR3 loop spans 18 amino acids. Germline V CDR1 and CDR2: SEHNR, FQNEAQ (reference sequence). Trimming cost V 0 bases and J 0 bases; bases outside gene matches: 5. Here the CDR3 DNA reads TGTGCCAGCAGCTTAGCGAAGGGACAGGGGATCTCCTACAATGAGCAGTTCTTC. It specifies CASSLAKGQGISYNEQFF.

This chain's CDR3 is CATSREFSGGASDTQYF. CDR3 bases: TGTGCCACCAGCAGAGAGTTTAGCGGGGGGGCCTCGGATACGCAGTATTTT. The chain uses TRBV15 and TRBJ2-3; 11 bases are a match to TRBD2. CDR1 LNHNV and CDR2 YYDKDF come from the germline V gene (reference sequence). V shed 0 bases, J shed 6 bases, and the junction held 8 bases outside the gene matches. The CDR3 totals 17 residues.

This chain joins TRBV4-1 and TRBJ1-5, with 10 positions matching TRBD1. The V gene's germline CDR1 is MGHRA and CDR2 YSYEKL. Trimming took 1 base from V and 2 from J; bases not matched to a gene: 14. This CDR3 region has 20 residues. CDR3 sequence (DNA): TGCGCCAGCAGCCAAGCGATCGGGACAGGGGAGGGCTCCGGCAATCAGCCCCAGCATTTT. Translated: CASSQAIGTGEGSGNQPQHF.

The chain employs TRBV30 and TRBJ2-7, with D maybe TRBD1 (5 bases). CDR3 size: 18 residues. Germline CDR1 reads GTSNPN; CDR2 reads SVGIG (reference sequence). V lost 0 bases to trimming and J lost 3 bases, with 24 bases between them. This chain's CDR3 is CAWSVLGRVGHISYEQYF. The DNA for the CDR3 is TGTGCCTGGAGTGTACTCGGCAGGGTAGGCCACATAAGCTACGAGCAGTACTTC.

The CDR3 region has the DNA TGTGCCAGCAGTCCACCGGCTAGCGGGGACTACGAGCAGTACTTC. The encoded protein is CASSPPASGDYEQYF. This chain uses TRBV28 with TRBJ2-7, with TRBD2 matching over 9 bases. The CDR3 spans 15 residues. V was pared by 5 bases and J by 3 bases, with 8 bases of the junction left unmatched. Germline CDR1 and CDR2: MDHEN and SYDVKM.

The chain combines TRBV6-6 with TRBJ1-4; no definite D call. V lost 5 bases to trimming and J lost 5 bases, with 3 bases between them. This CDR3 comprises 11 residues. Germline V gene lookup returns CDR1 MNHNY and CDR2 SVGAGI (reference sequence). The DNA of the CDR3 is TGTGCCAGCAGTCAAAATGAAAAACTGTTTTTT. As protein: CASSQNEKLFF.

The chain uses TRBV4-2 and TRBJ1-1, with a possible D match to TRBD1 (6 bases). Trimming left V 1 base short and J 3 bases short, with 15 bases between. This CDR3 has 16 residues. Germline values: CDR1 LGHNA, CDR2 YNFKEQ. Here the CDR3 reads CASSQGGPGADTEAFF. As DNA, the CDR3 is TGTGCCAGCAGCCAAGGGGGTCCAGGGGCGGACACTGAAGCTTTCTTT.

The table lists this clone with a count of one. The chain uses TRBV15 and TRBJ2-5; the D gene is possibly TRBD2 (5 bases). Germline CDR1 and CDR2: LNHNV and YYDKDF (reference sequence). This CDR3 is built from 16 residues. The V end was cut by 0 bases, the J end by 5 bases, with 16 bases between. CDR3 nucleotides: TGTGCCACCAGCAGAGAGGGCTCTAGCATTGGGGAGACCCAGTACTTC. Amino acids: CATSREGSSIGETQYF.

The V gene is TRBV5-5, the J gene TRBJ2-7; TRBD1 matches 7 bases. The CDR3 spans 15 residues. V lost 4 bases, J lost 3 bases, and 10 bases stayed unmatched. CDR1 and CDR2 from the germline V gene are SGHKS and YYEKEE (reference sequence). CDR3 residues: CASSLDRASDYEQYF. CDR3 nucleotides: TGTGCCAGCAGCCTCGACAGGGCCTCCGACTACGAGCAGTACTTC.

This chain links TRBV9 with TRBJ1-5; D ambiguous. Trimming took 3 bases from V and 5 from J, leaving 12 bases between them. The CDR3 consists of 14 residues. Germline values: CDR1 SGDLS, CDR2 YYNGEE. The CDR3, as DNA: TGTGCCAGCAGCGCACGCCCCGGGGATCAGCCCCAGCATTTT. Translation gives CASSARPGDQPQHF.

This clone was picked up a small number of times. The rearrangement links TRBV4-3 to TRBJ1-1; 7 nucleotides match TRBD1. CDR1 is LGHNA, CDR2 YSLEER, per germline. This CDR3 is built from 16 residues. The V and J ends lost 0 bases and 1 base, in that order; junction bases with no gene match: 5. The CDR3 spells CASSQDGTGENTEAFF. CDR3 coding DNA: TGCGCCAGCAGCCAAGATGGAACAGGGGAGAACACTGAAGCTTTCTTT.

The genes are TRBV10-3 and TRBJ1-1; TRBD1 is a possible D gene (5 bases). CDR3 length: 13 amino acids. Germline assignment: CDR1 ENHRY and CDR2 SYGVKD. V was cut by 2 bases and J by 11 bases, with 15 bases left in between. The CDR3 region is CAISEGREGLAFF. CDR3 sequence (DNA): TGTGCCATCAGTGAGGGCAGGGAGGGTTTGGCTTTCTTT.

Only a few counts were recorded for this clone. V gene TRBV19 combines with J gene TRBJ1-1; TRBD1 matches at 7 bases. The CDR3 loop spans 13 amino acids. The V gene end was trimmed by 8 bases and the J gene end by 3 bases; junction bases not matched to a gene: 6. Germline V gene data show CDR1 as LNHDA and CDR2 as SQIVND (reference sequence). The CDR3 loop reads CASSQGIHTEAFF. The CDR3 bases are TGTGCCAGTTCACAGGGGATCCACACTGAAGCTTTCTTT.

This clone was seen a single time. This sequence joins TRBV12-5 and TRBJ1-4; D remains ambiguous. CDR1 is LGHNT and CDR2 is FRNRAP in the germline V gene. This CDR3 has 15 amino acids. Trimming cost V 3 bases and J 6 bases, with 14 bases left between them. CDR3 coding DNA: TGTGCTAGTGGTTTAGACCGGAGAGGCTATGAAAAACTGTTTTTT. Encoded protein: CASGLDRRGYEKLFF.

The genes are TRBV12-5 and TRBJ2-1; D might be TRBD1 (7 bases). V shed 6 bases and J shed 14 bases, with 11 bases lying between them. The CDR3 extends over 10 amino acids. Germline CDR1 reads LGHNT; CDR2 reads FRNRAP. Here the CDR3 reads CASGAGQKFF. In nucleotides, the CDR3 is TGTGCTAGTGGGGCGGGACAGAAGTTCTTC.

The J gene is TRBJ2-1, the V gene TRBV18, with 7 bases identical to TRBD1. The CDR3 covers 15 residues. The trim removed 5 bases at V and 0 bases at J, leaving 4 bases unmatched. Germline CDR1 KGHSH, CDR2 LQKENI. This CDR3 reads CASSSGQPSYNEQFF. For the CDR3, the DNA is TGTGCCAGCTCATCGGGACAGCCCTCCTACAATGAGCAGTTCTTC.

V usage is TRBV6-5 and J usage is TRBJ1-1; D perhaps matches TRBD1 (6 bases). Germline V gene sequence: CDR1 MNHEY, CDR2 SVGAGI. This CDR3 is 15 amino acids long. V was cut by 5 bases and J by 4 bases, with 17 bases left in between. The CDR3 nucleotides are TGTGCCAGCAGTCAACAGGGTGGAAGGAGCACTGAAGCTTTCTTT. It translates to CASSQQGGRSTEAFF.